Following are 12 T cell receptor beta chains from one sample sequenced in a study of vaccination and CD4 T cells after COVID-19. Sequence data for DNA of cultured CD4+ T cells were generated by the Oncomine TCR Beta short-read assay. TCRdb recomputed calls from the PCR reads with MiXCR, one row per CDR3 protein. Here the sample spans approximately 9,700 distinct CDR3 sequences, approximately 28% being singletons. These receptors lack a known antigen. The treatment was: roughly nine-day PBMC culture with coronavirus spike peptide pools or control peptides (ViraFEST assay). Sequenced here: CD4+ T cells from blood, cultured in vitro, sampled after SARS-CoV-2 vaccination. These TCRs come from a human donor who had recovered from COVID-19.

The genes are TRBV4-3 and TRBJ1-1; D may be TRBD1 (5 bases). The CDR3 runs 16 residues. V dropped 0 bases and J dropped 4 bases, with 15 bases sitting between them. Germline CDR1 LGHNA, CDR2 YSLEER. CDR3 bases: TGCGCCAGCAGCCAAGATGGCTTAATGGACACCACTGAAGCTTTCTTT. Its protein is CASSQDGLMDTTEAFF.

The chain combines TRBV11-3 with TRBJ2-2; TRBD1 aligns across 9 bases. Germline CDR1 reads SGHNT; CDR2 reads YENEEA. CDR3 length equals 16 residues. V lost 6 bases, J lost 3 bases, and 8 bases stayed unmatched. CDR3 DNA: TGTGCCAGCAGACGTGGCCGGGACAGGGACACCGGGGAGCTGTTTTTT. It translates to CASRRGRDRDTGELFF.

This clonotype was recorded a few times. The chain combines TRBV20-1 with TRBJ2-1; no clear D gene. This CDR3 has 14 residues. V lost 4 bases to trimming and J lost 0 bases, with 10 bases between them. CDR1 is DFQATT and CDR2 is SNEGSKA in the germline V gene (reference sequence). CDR3 nucleotide sequence: TGCAGTGCTATTGGCGGAAGCTCCTACAATGAGCAGTTCTTC. This codes for CSAIGGSSYNEQFF.

This clonotype was picked up a small number of times. This chain connects TRBV7-2 to TRBJ2-1, with 8 bases matching TRBD2. Germline V gene sequence: CDR1 SGHTA, CDR2 FQGNSA. V dropped 5 bases and J dropped 3; count of bases not matched to a gene: 9. The CDR3 is 16 amino acids. The DNA for the CDR3 is TGTGCCAGCAGCCGAGAGGGCCTAGCGGGCTACAATGAGCAGTTCTTC. Encoded protein: CASSREGLAGYNEQFF.

This clonotype turned up a few times. The genes are TRBV7-2 and TRBJ1-6; the D is unclear. The CDR3 has 17 amino acids. Germline V gives CDR1 SGHTA, CDR2 FQGNSA. Trimming cost V 3 bases and J 0 bases, with 12 bases left between them. This CDR3 is CASSLEGPSSYNSPLHF. The CDR3, as DNA: TGTGCCAGCAGCTTGGAGGGCCCTAGCTCCTATAATTCACCCCTCCACTTT.

The rearrangement joins TRBV5-6 to TRBJ1-5; D remains unclear. The CDR3 extends over 16 amino acids. Trimming removed 0 bases at V and 2 bases at J, with 12 bases between. The germline V gene encodes CDR1 SGHDT and CDR2 YYEEEE. Here the CDR3 DNA reads TGTGCCAGCAGCTTGGGTGGGATGTGGGGCAATCAGCCCCAGCATTTT. It specifies CASSLGGMWGNQPQHF. Complete variable domain (other parts from reference TRBV5-6 and TRBJ1-5): DAGVTQSPTHLIKTRGQQVTLRCSPKSGHDTVSWYQQALGQGPQFIFQYYEEEERQRGNFPDRFSGHQFPNYSSELNVNALLLGDSALYLCASSLGGMWGNQPQHFGDGTRLSIL.

This clonotype is termed medium-sized. The rearrangement links TRBV12-3 or TRBV12-4 to TRBJ1-6; D is undetermined. Trimming cost V 3 bases and J 7 bases, with 19 bases left between them. The CDR3 sequence is 17 residues long. CDR3 nucleotide sequence: TGTGCCAGCAGTTTTGGTATCATGGCGGCCGGCAATTCACCCCTCCACTTT. It specifies CASSFGIMAAGNSPLHF.

This chain uses TRBV6-1 with TRBJ1-1; possible D gene TRBD1, 6 bases. Trimming cost V 8 bases and J 9 bases, with 13 bases left between them. Germline V gene data show CDR1 as MNHNS and CDR2 as SASEGT. The CDR3 is made up of 11 amino acids. The CDR3, as DNA: TGTGCCAGCGGAAACGGGGGCAAAGCTTTCTTT. Amino acids: CASGNGGKAFF.

This chain uses TRBV18 with TRBJ2-7, with 7 bases that match TRBD1. Looked up from germline, CDR1 is KGHSH and CDR2 is LQKENI. The CDR3 consists of 16 residues. With V trimmed by 1 base and J by 3 bases, 9 bases remained unmatched. Here the CDR3 DNA reads TGTGCCAGCTCACCACGAATAGGGGACAGAAGCTACGAGCAGTACTTC. Amino acid sequence: CASSPRIGDRSYEQYF.

This chain links TRBV7-9 with TRBJ2-1; 8 bases are a match to TRBD1. The CDR3 sequence is 14 residues long. The ends lost 7 bases at V and 4 bases at J; junction bases unmatched: 6. Germline-derived CDR1 and CDR2 are SEHNR and FQNEAQ (reference sequence). The CDR3 region has the DNA TGTGCCAGCAACCCGACAGGGGTTTACAATGAGCAGTTCTTC. This gives the protein CASNPTGVYNEQFF.

In this sample, this clonotype turned up a few times. The chain links TRBV6-1 to TRBJ1-2; perhaps TRBD1 as D (6 bases). The CDR3 runs 15 residues. V lost 6 bases to trimming and J lost 2 bases, with 16 bases between them. Germline CDR1 reads MNHNS; CDR2 reads SASEGT. This CDR3 is CASSPLTGFNYGYTF. The CDR3 nucleotides read TGTGCCAGCAGCCCTCTAACAGGGTTCAACTATGGCTACACCTTC.

This chain uses TRBV6-5 with TRBJ1-2, with D possibly being TRBD1 (5 bases). V was shortened by 4 bases and J by 4 bases, with 13 bases between the two germline ends. The CDR3 sequence is 14 residues long. Germline CDR1 is MNHEY and CDR2 is SVGAGI. CDR3 protein: CASSSITGTYGYTF. Written as DNA, the CDR3 is TGTGCCAGCAGTTCCATAACCGGGACCTATGGCTACACCTTC.